This TCR beta chain is from a study of cytomegalovirus exposure and HLA in healthy donors. Findings and caveats of the study: Among the CMV-associated chains, three were confirmed in vitro as specific for CMV antigens. Reported performance of the classifier showed diagnosis of cytomegalovirus status with high specificity and sensitivity. Among TCR beta chains, those listed as cytomegalovirus-associated numbered more than 150. Most TCR sequences were rare, but some public TCRs occurred in many donors.

Generated by immunoSEQ multiplex PCR, the TCRdb table keeps only in-frame clones and is missing some. The sample lists tens of thousands of clones; approximately 93% were seen once. The germline V and J ends were trimmed by 4 bases and 3 bases, with 13 bases remaining between them. The germline CDR1 and CDR2 sequences are SGHRS and YFSETQ. The CDR3 length is 15 residues. Of note for this clone: Its cognate antigen is unknown.

The chain combines TRBV5-1 with TRBJ2-2; D might be TRBD2 (6 bases). The sequencing input was PBMCs. The source is a woman aged 25 to 39 in good health and CMV-seropositive. The CDR3 is CASSTPGRYTGELFF. CDR3 DNA: TGCGCCAGCAGCACCCCCGGGAGATACACCGGGGAGCTGTTTTTT.